This is a list of T cell receptor beta chains from one sample in a study of blood T cell repertoires in COVID-19. Some clones are missing from TCRdb's copy, which holds only in-frame ones; the method was immunoSEQ multiplex PCR. Of 400,000 to 500,000 clones in the sample, roughly 89% are singletons; the top ten hold approximately 1.4%. Sequencing was performed on peripheral blood. These TCRs come from a woman in her 30s with active or convalescent COVID-19. Each CDR3 is given with its conserved first and last residue. D genes are given only for firm matches. Some rows have no size entry. The others give once, few or many, or a class for an expanded clone.

size,D,V,J,CDR3,DNA
.,.,TRBV7-9,TRBJ1-5,CASSPPGLNQPQHF,TGTGCCAGCAGCCCCCCGGGACTCAATCAGCCCCAGCATTTT
.,.,TRBV19,TRBJ2-7,CASSAGLSYEQYF,TGTGCCAGTAGTGCTGGACTTTCCTACGAGCAGTACTTC
once,TRBD1,TRBV19,TRBJ1-5,CATISRQGGNQPQHF,TGTGCCACCATATCGCGGCAGGGGGGCAATCAGCCCCAGCATTTT
.,.,TRBV4-1,TRBJ2-5,CASSQLGLPRETQYF,TGCGCCAGCAGCCAACTGGGGCTACCCCGTGAGACCCAGTACTTC
.,.,TRBV7-9,TRBJ2-7,CASTQGGNYEQYF,TGTGCCAGCACCCAGGGGGGCAACTACGAGCAGTACTTC
.,TRBD2,TRBV6-5,TRBJ2-1,CASSETSGAYNEQFF,TGTGCCAGCAGCGAGACTAGCGGGGCCTACAATGAGCAGTTCTTC
.,.,TRBV5-5,TRBJ2-7,CASSLSSRGFSYEQYF,TGTGCCAGCAGCTTGAGTTCTCGGGGATTCTCCTACGAGCAGTACTTC
.,TRBD2,TRBV6-5,TRBJ2-1,CASSRSSGGVTEQFF,TGTGCCAGCAGCCGATCTAGCGGGGGAGTTACTGAGCAGTTCTTC
.,TRBD1,TRBV19,TRBJ2-7,CASSPMQGDEQYF,TGTGCCAGTAGTCCTATGCAGGGGGACGAGCAGTACTTC
.,TRBD1,TRBV6-5,TRBJ2-1,CASRTLTGHQFF,TGTGCCAGCAGGACATTGACAGGGCATCAGTTCTTC
.,.,TRBV7-8,TRBJ1-2,CASSLYGGTGYTF,TGTGCCAGCAGCTTATATGGGGGGACGGGCTACACCTTC
.,.,TRBV5-1,TRBJ1-2,CASSVDMNGYTF,TGCGCCAGCAGCGTCGACATGAATGGCTACACCTTC
.,.,TRBV4-1,TRBJ2-6,CASSQFLSGSLSSGANVLTF,TGCGCCAGCAGCCAATTCTTGTCGGGGTCCTTAAGCTCTGGGGCCAACGTCCTGACTTTC
.,.,TRBV11-1,TRBJ2-7,CASSLALRPTGPYEQYF,TGTGCCAGCAGCTTAGCGCTACGACCGACTGGCCCCTACGAGCAGTACTTC
.,.,TRBV6-5,TRBJ1-2,CASSQPTADYTF,TGTGCCAGCAGTCAACCGACAGCCGACTACACCTTC
.,.,TRBV6-5,TRBJ2-5,CASSYYSWAGRETQYF,TGTGCCAGCAGTTACTACTCGTGGGCGGGGCGGGAGACCCAGTACTTC
.,.,TRBV6-2/TRBV6-3,TRBJ1-6,CASSYSGGSLSYNSPLHF,TGTGCCAGCAGTTATTCGGGGGGCTCCCTCTCCTATAATTCACCCCTCCACTTT
.,.,TRBV6-5,TRBJ2-7,CASSSGGQDEQYF,TGTGCCAGCAGTTCAGGGGGGCAGGACGAGCAGTACTTC
.,TRBD1,TRBV23-1,TRBJ2-3,CASGRWDRAGRTDTQYF,TGCGCCAGCGGAAGGTGGGACAGGGCTGGGCGCACAGATACGCAGTATTTT
.,TRBD1,TRBV6-5,TRBJ1-1,CASSPRDSDGGEAFF,TGTGCCAGCAGTCCCCGGGACAGCGACGGGGGTGAAGCTTTCTTT
.,TRBD1,TRBV27,TRBJ1-1,CASSVRDSVYHTEAFF,TGTGCCAGCAGTGTACGGGACAGCGTCTATCACACTGAAGCTTTCTTT
.,.,TRBV19,TRBJ1-1,CASSTDRWNTEAFF,TGTGCCAGTAGTACCGACAGGTGGAACACTGAAGCTTTCTTT
.,.,TRBV6-5,TRBJ1-2,CASSKTTANNYGYTF,TGTGCCAGCAGTAAGACGACAGCGAACAACTATGGCTACACCTTC
.,TRBD1,TRBV6-5,TRBJ1-2,CASREGQGTYGYTF,TGTGCCAGCAGGGAGGGACAGGGGACCTATGGCTACACCTTC
.,TRBD1,TRBV2,TRBJ1-1,CASRGQVQGTEAFF,TGTGCCAGCAGAGGACAGGTCCAAGGTACTGAAGCTTTCTTT
.,.,TRBV20-1,TRBJ2-5,CEGERGKTQYF,TGCGAGGGGGAAAGGGGAAAGACCCAGTACTTC
.,.,TRBV9,TRBJ2-7,CASSQGLSTHYEQYF,TGTGCCAGCAGCCAGGGGTTGAGTACCCACTACGAGCAGTACTTC
.,TRBD1,TRBV9,TRBJ2-5,CASSVGDRYQETQYF,TGTGCCAGCAGCGTAGGGGACAGGTACCAAGAGACCCAGTACTTC
.,.,TRBV11-2,TRBJ2-1,CASSLSRGSTYNEQFF,TGTGCCAGCAGCTTATCACGGGGGTCGACCTACAATGAGCAGTTCTTC
.,.,TRBV5-1,TRBJ2-2,CASSLVVGQGLSGGPTGELFF,TGCGCCAGCAGCTTGGTGGTTGGACAGGGTCTATCGGGGGGACCCACCGGGGAGCTGTTTTTT
.,TRBD1,TRBV30,TRBJ1-2,CALAPRGRKGYTF,TGTGCCTTGGCTCCAAGGGGGCGGAAAGGCTACACCTTC
.,.,TRBV24-1,TRBJ2-1,CATSDRTGPPNEQFF,TGTGCCACCAGTGACCGAACAGGCCCCCCTAATGAGCAGTTCTTC
.,.,TRBV11-2,TRBJ1-2,CASSLEQHGYTF,TGTGCCAGCAGCTTAGAACAGCATGGCTACACCTTC
.,.,TRBV5-5,TRBJ2-3,CASSYLVEGPDTQYF,TGTGCCAGCAGCTATCTGGTGGAGGGACCAGATACGCAGTATTTT
.,.,TRBV3-1/TRBV3-2,TRBJ1-6,CASSQDYGGNSPLHF,TGTGCCAGCAGCCAAGACTACGGGGGTAATTCACCCCTCCACTTT
few,.,TRBV19,TRBJ1-5,CASSSQVGVQPQHF,TGTGCCAGTAGTTCTCAAGTCGGGGTTCAGCCCCAGCATTTT
once,TRBD2,TRBV9,TRBJ2-5,CASSNSGGVQETQYF,TGTGCCAGCAGCAATAGCGGGGGGGTACAAGAGACCCAGTACTTC
.,.,TRBV7-8,TRBJ2-3,CASSLSGSMDTQYF,TGTGCCAGCAGCCTTAGCGGTTCTATGGATACGCAGTATTTT
.,TRBD1,TRBV6-6,TRBJ1-5,CASSPYKGQYSNQPQHF,TGTGCCAGCAGTCCATATAAGGGACAGTATAGCAATCAGCCCCAGCATTTT
once,TRBD1,TRBV6-2/TRBV6-3,TRBJ2-2,CASSNGDRDLAGELFF,TGTGCCAGCAGTAACGGGGACAGGGATTTGGCCGGGGAGCTGTTTTTT
.,.,TRBV2,TRBJ1-5,CASSEEPRAGLVNQPQHF,TGTGCCAGCAGTGAAGAACCACGCGCAGGGTTAGTAAATCAGCCCCAGCATTTT
.,.,TRBV2,TRBJ1-3,CASKAWDNSGNTIYF,TGTGCCAGCAAAGCTTGGGACAACTCTGGAAACACCATATATTTT
few,.,TRBV29-1,TRBJ1-5,CSVGQLNQPQHF,TGCAGCGTCGGACAGTTGAATCAGCCCCAGCATTTT
.,TRBD2,TRBV5-6,TRBJ2-1,CASSLPESGDPRREQFF,TGTGCCAGCAGCCTCCCGGAGAGCGGGGACCCCAGGCGGGAGCAGTTCTTC
.,TRBD2,TRBV6-2/TRBV6-3,TRBJ2-7,CASSYSRTSGYEQYF,TGTGCCAGCAGTTACTCAAGGACTAGTGGTTACGAGCAGTACTTC